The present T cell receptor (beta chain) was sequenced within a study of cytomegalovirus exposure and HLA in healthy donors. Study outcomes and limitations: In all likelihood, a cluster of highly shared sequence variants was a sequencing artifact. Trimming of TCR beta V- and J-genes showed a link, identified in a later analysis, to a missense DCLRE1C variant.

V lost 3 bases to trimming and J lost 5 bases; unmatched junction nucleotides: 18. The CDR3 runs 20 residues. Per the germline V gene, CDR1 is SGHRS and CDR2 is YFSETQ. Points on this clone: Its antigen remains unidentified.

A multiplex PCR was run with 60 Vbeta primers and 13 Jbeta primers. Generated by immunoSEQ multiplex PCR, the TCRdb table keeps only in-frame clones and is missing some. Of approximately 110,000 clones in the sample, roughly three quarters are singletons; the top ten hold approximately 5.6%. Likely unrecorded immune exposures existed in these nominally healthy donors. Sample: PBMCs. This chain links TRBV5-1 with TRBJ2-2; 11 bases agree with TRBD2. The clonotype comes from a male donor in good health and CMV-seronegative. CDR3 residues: CASSWRGTGRLAGMTGELFF. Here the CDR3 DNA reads TGCGCCAGCAGCTGGCGTGGGACAGGGCGACTAGCGGGAATGACCGGGGAGCTGTTTTTT.